Shown below are 2 T cell receptor beta chains from a single sample sequenced in a study of T cells in Graves' hyperthyroidism and ophthalmopathy (dated by TCRdb to about 2019). Library generation was performed with multiplex PCR. The data were produced on an Illumina HiSeq 2000. TCR beta CDR3 regions were amplified from RNA transcripts. For the first round of RT-PCR on the TCR CDR3, the HTBI primer set was used together with the Qiagen OneStep RT-PCR kit. TCRdb ran its own pipeline on the public reads, namely fastp trimming at Q25 and MiXCR clone calling, and kept in-frame beta chains. Each entry merges the rows of one CDR3 protein and shows their most common DNA and genes. The sample contains hundreds of thousands of distinct CDR3 sequences, about 45% of them found a single time. Under 8% of the sample rests with the top ten. The material sequenced was peripheral blood or thyroid tissue (not recorded which). The source of these receptors is an adult man with Graves' disease, either hyperthyroidism or ophthalmopathy (not recorded which).

Of note for this clonotype: This may be a read error: a much more frequent sequence differs by one nucleotide. V usage is TRBV10-3 and J usage is TRBJ1-5; the D is unclear. With 2 bases removed from V and 7 bases from J, the gap between germline ends came to 6 bases. The germline gives CDR1 ENHRY, CDR2 SYGVKD. The CDR3 is made up of 12 amino acids. The CDR3 coding sequence is TGTGCCATCAGTGAGGGCTTCCAGCCCCAGCATTTT. Translation: CAISEGFQPQHF.

The table lists this clonotype with many counts. The J gene is TRBJ1-1, the V gene TRBV7-6; a possible D gene is TRBD1 (6 bases). V was pared by 5 bases and J by 1 base, with 14 bases between. This CDR3 contains 15 residues. Germline V lookup: CDR1 SGHVS, CDR2 FNYEAQ. This CDR3 is CASSPRTDPNTEAFF. In nucleotides, the CDR3 is TGTGCCAGCAGCCCGAGGACAGATCCGAACACTGAAGCTTTCTTT.